This T cell receptor beta chain was recovered during a study of post-analysis software for immune sequencing data. Whole-study context: Several disease courses (relapsing-remitting, secondary progressive and progressive-relapsing) of multiple sclerosis were included.

To note about this clonotype: The antigen remains undetermined.

Libraries were made from TCR beta cDNA, and they carried unique molecular identifiers. TCRdb itself ran the PCR reads through MiXCR, one entry per CDR3 protein. The sample consists of 450,000 to 700,000 distinct CDR3 sequences, 40% to 50% of them appearing once. The study, taken as a whole, reports: Same-batch preparations were strongly co-clustered by F measure. The normalized Chao1 diversity of multiple sclerosis patients was significantly lower than that of controls.

Material for sequencing was blood. The source of this sequence is a girl between 5 and 17 years old with multiple sclerosis.

CDR3 region: CASSGRDRGYGYTF. CDR3 DNA sequence: TGTGCCAGCAGTGGCCGGGACAGAGGCTATGGCTACACCTTC. The chain joins TRBV6-1 to TRBJ1-2, with TRBD1 matching over 7 bases. Germline lookup yields CDR1 MNHNS and CDR2 SASEGT. V lost 4 bases to trimming and J lost 4 bases; unmatched junction nucleotides: 6. CDR3 length: 14 amino acids.